The rows below give T cell receptor beta chains drawn from one sample of a study of metastatic and nonmetastatic thyroid tumors. Via MiXCR, TCRdb re-called the PCR reads. The data contain around 50,000 clones, almost 30% of them singletons. The sample comprised blood. These receptors originate from a female donor with papillary thyroid cancer or a benign thyroid nodule (not recorded which). Some clones in this sample may be carry-over from other donors' samples. Each CDR3 is given with its conserved first and last residue. A D gene is named only where the DNA matches it firmly. A clone size is listed for some rows: how often the clone was seen (once, few, many), or a class if it is expanded.

clone size: NA
J gene: TRBJ2-6
V gene: TRBV20-1
D gene: NA
CDR3 protein: CSASTGSPSGANVLTF
CDR3 DNA: TGCAGTGCGTCTACAGGGTCACCTTCTGGGGCCAACGTCCTGACTTTC

clone size: NA
J gene: TRBJ2-1
V gene: TRBV9
D gene: NA
CDR3 protein: CASSLTGVSYNEQFF
CDR3 DNA: TGTGCCAGCAGCCTCACAGGTGTATCCTACAATGAGCAGTTCTTC

clone size: NA
J gene: TRBJ1-5
V gene: TRBV15
D gene: NA
CDR3 protein: CATSRSPGGQPQHF
CDR3 DNA: TGTGCCACCAGCAGGTCCCCGGGGGGTCAGCCCCAGCATTTT

clone size: NA
J gene: TRBJ2-7
V gene: TRBV20-1
D gene: TRBD2
CDR3 protein: CSAIPGLAVHEQYF
CDR3 DNA: TGCAGTGCTATCCCGGGACTAGCGGTCCACGAGCAGTACTTC

clone size: few
J gene: TRBJ2-3
V gene: TRBV7-3
D gene: TRBD2
CDR3 protein: CASSLRASLAGGYTDTQYF
CDR3 DNA: TGTGCCAGCAGCTTAAGGGCCTCCCTAGCGGGAGGGTACACAGATACGCAGTATTTT

clone size: many
J gene: TRBJ1-5
V gene: TRBV27
D gene: NA
CDR3 protein: CASSLSSWSRPQHF
CDR3 DNA: TGTGCCAGCAGTTTATCGTCTTGGTCGCGGCCCCAGCATTTT

clone size: NA
J gene: TRBJ2-7
V gene: TRBV5-1
D gene: TRBD2
CDR3 protein: CASSHSGSPYEQYF
CDR3 DNA: TGCGCCAGCAGCCACAGCGGGAGCCCCTACGAGCAGTACTTC

clone size: few
J gene: TRBJ1-1
V gene: TRBV12-3/TRBV12-4
D gene: TRBD1
CDR3 protein: CASRKPGTAVTEAFF
CDR3 DNA: TGTGCCAGCAGAAAACCGGGGACAGCAGTCACTGAAGCTTTCTTT

clone size: NA
J gene: TRBJ2-7
V gene: TRBV28
D gene: TRBD1
CDR3 protein: CASSLSQGAQSEQYF
CDR3 DNA: TGTGCCAGCAGTTTATCGCAGGGGGCGCAGAGCGAGCAGTACTTC

clone size: NA
J gene: TRBJ2-3
V gene: TRBV5-1
D gene: TRBD2
CDR3 protein: CASSTSGSGDTQYF
CDR3 DNA: TGCGCCAGCAGCACCAGCGGGAGCGGAGATACGCAGTATTTT

clone size: once
J gene: TRBJ2-5
V gene: TRBV5-5
D gene: NA
CDR3 protein: CASSLAGGLETQYF
CDR3 DNA: TGTGCCAGCAGCTTGGCCGGGGGACTGGAGACCCAGTACTTC

clone size: few
J gene: TRBJ2-1
V gene: TRBV28
D gene: NA
CDR3 protein: CASSSEKLGGINNEQFF
CDR3 DNA: TGTGCCAGCAGTTCCGAGAAGCTAGGAGGGATAAACAATGAGCAGTTCTTC

clone size: NA
J gene: TRBJ1-6
V gene: TRBV5-1
D gene: TRBD1
CDR3 protein: CASSLQGADSPLHF
CDR3 DNA: TGCGCCAGCAGCTTACAGGGGGCTGATTCACCCCTCCACTTT

clone size: few
J gene: TRBJ1-2
V gene: TRBV30
D gene: NA
CDR3 protein: CAWSVNVGTLYGYTF
CDR3 DNA: TGTGCCTGGAGTGTAAATGTGGGGACCCTCTATGGCTACACCTTC

clone size: few
J gene: TRBJ1-5
V gene: TRBV12-3/TRBV12-4
D gene: TRBD1
CDR3 protein: CASSLAPVQGAEPQHF
CDR3 DNA: TGTGCCAGCAGTTTAGCGCCCGTCCAGGGGGCCGAGCCCCAGCATTTT

clone size: few
J gene: TRBJ2-2
V gene: TRBV27
D gene: NA
CDR3 protein: CASKTHDVSNTGDLFF
CDR3 DNA: TGTGCCAGCAAAACACATGACGTCTCGAACACCGGGGATCTGTTTTTT

clone size: NA
J gene: TRBJ2-7
V gene: TRBV6-1
D gene: NA
CDR3 protein: CASREYSHEQYF
CDR3 DNA: TGTGCCAGCAGGGAGTACAGCCACGAGCAGTACTTC

clone size: few
J gene: TRBJ1-1
V gene: TRBV6-1
D gene: NA
CDR3 protein: CASRQGNTEAFF
CDR3 DNA: TGTGCCAGCAGGCAGGGTAACACTGAAGCTTTCTTT

clone size: once
J gene: TRBJ1-2
V gene: TRBV7-2
D gene: NA
CDR3 protein: CASSRLDTRGYTF
CDR3 DNA: TGTGCCAGCAGCAGGCTGGACACCCGGGGCTACACCTTC

clone size: NA
J gene: TRBJ2-7
V gene: TRBV20-1
D gene: TRBD1
CDR3 protein: CSARDGQGTGTYEQYF
CDR3 DNA: TGCAGTGCTAGAGATGGACAGGGGACAGGGACCTACGAGCAGTACTTC

clone size: once
J gene: TRBJ1-4
V gene: TRBV11-2
D gene: NA
CDR3 protein: CVSSPNQLVNEKLFF
CDR3 DNA: TGTGTCAGCAGCCCCAACCAGTTAGTTAATGAAAAACTGTTTTTT

clone size: few
J gene: TRBJ1-2
V gene: TRBV2
D gene: TRBD1
CDR3 protein: CASSEGPGDRISYTF
CDR3 DNA: TGTGCCAGCAGCGAGGGGCCTGGGGACAGGATTAGCTACACCTTC

clone size: few
J gene: TRBJ2-7
V gene: TRBV5-1
D gene: TRBD2
CDR3 protein: CASSPYSGRPSYEQYF
CDR3 DNA: TGCGCCAGCAGCCCCTATAGCGGGAGACCCTCCTACGAGCAGTACTTC

clone size: NA
J gene: TRBJ1-3
V gene: TRBV6-1
D gene: NA
CDR3 protein: CASSESDSGNTIYF
CDR3 DNA: TGTGCCAGCAGTGAATCCGACTCTGGAAACACCATATATTTT

clone size: NA
J gene: TRBJ1-2
V gene: TRBV10-3
D gene: NA
CDR3 protein: CAISEPGGSYGYTF
CDR3 DNA: TGTGCCATCAGTGAGCCGGGGGGTAGCTATGGCTACACCTTC

clone size: few
J gene: TRBJ1-5
V gene: TRBV12-3/TRBV12-4
D gene: TRBD1
CDR3 protein: CASSPDRVGQPQHF
CDR3 DNA: TGTGCCAGCAGCCCTGACAGGGTAGGGCAGCCCCAGCATTTT

clone size: NA
J gene: TRBJ2-1
V gene: TRBV18
D gene: TRBD2
CDR3 protein: CASSPLAGGYNEQFF
CDR3 DNA: TGTGCCAGCTCACCTCTAGCGGGAGGGTACAATGAGCAGTTCTTC

clone size: once
J gene: TRBJ1-3
V gene: TRBV30
D gene: NA
CDR3 protein: CAWAHPGNTIYF
CDR3 DNA: TGTGCCTGGGCCCACCCGGGAAACACCATATATTTT